Each of the 10 T cell receptor beta chains below was sequenced from the same sample in a study of STAT5B mutations in CD4+ large granular lymphocyte leukemia. Assay: immunoSEQ multiplex PCR; the TCRdb copy retains only in-frame clones and omits some. In the table there are around 28,000 clones, around 70% of which are singletons. Specimen: CD4+ T cells from blood buffy coats. Receptor source: a human donor in good health.

This clone has more than one count but fewer than ten. The chain links TRBV9 to TRBJ1-1; D remains unclear. The CDR3 is 13 residues long. The germline V gene has CDR1 SGDLS and CDR2 YYNGEE. Deletions cut 2 bases from V and 2 bases from J, with 7 bases between. The CDR3 is CASSVLQNTEAFF. CDR3 sequence (DNA): TGTGCCAGCAGCGTCTTGCAAAACACTGAAGCTTTCTTT.

The chain employs TRBV11-2 and TRBJ1-6, with a weak D call TRBD1 (6 bases). From germline, CDR1 is SGHAT and CDR2 FQNNGV. The germline V and J ends were trimmed by 5 bases and 1 base, with 18 bases remaining between them. This CDR3 is 18 amino acids long. The CDR3 DNA is TGTGCCAGCAGCCGAGGGGGGGGCAAAGGGTCCTATAATTCACCCCTCCACTTT. Translated, it gives CASSRGGGKGSYNSPLHF.

The chain links TRBV6-5 to TRBJ2-7, with D tentatively TRBD2 (5 bases). In germline, CDR1 is MNHEY, CDR2 SVGAGI. Trimming pared 2 bases from V and 0 bases from J, leaving 8 bases between. This CDR3 is 14 amino acids long. The CDR3 DNA reads as TGTGCCAGCAGTTACGGGGAGAGCTCCTACGAGCAGTACGTC. This sequence encodes CASSYGESSYEQYV.

The chain joins TRBV7-2 to TRBJ2-1; D tentatively fits TRBD1 or TRBD2 (7 bases each). CDR1 and CDR2 from the germline V gene are SGHTA and FQGNSA. CDR3 length equals 15 residues. Deletions cut 2 bases from V and 2 bases from J, with 10 bases between. The CDR3 DNA reads as TGTGCCAGCAGCTTATCAGGGGGGGCCTACAATGAGCAGTTCTTC. Its translation is CASSLSGGAYNEQFF.

V is TRBV19 and J is TRBJ2-1; 8 nucleotides match TRBD2. Unmatched junction bases numbered 8, after V lost 5 bases and J lost 5 bases. Per the germline V gene, CDR1 is LNHDA and CDR2 is SQIVND (reference sequence). The CDR3 totals 15 residues. The CDR3, as DNA: TGTGCCAGTAGTCGTACTAGCGGAGCAGACAATGAGCAGTTCTTC. It specifies CASSRTSGADNEQFF.

V and J are TRBV27 and TRBJ2-6; D gene unclear. This CDR3 is built from 14 residues. Germline lookup yields CDR1 MNHEY and CDR2 SMNVEV (reference sequence). Between the trimmed V and J ends, which lost 5 bases and 2 bases, there was a span of 7 bases. The CDR3 bases are TGTGCCAGCAGTAAGGAACCTGGGGCCAACGTCCTGACTTTC. Amino acid sequence: CASSKEPGANVLTF.

V gene TRBV7-2 combines with J gene TRBJ1-6; 9 bases match TRBD1. This CDR3 region has 15 residues. CDR1 and CDR2 from the germline V gene are SGHTA and FQGNSA. V lost 1 base, J lost 8 bases, and 3 bases stayed unmatched. The CDR3 here is CASSLGQGGYSPLHF. The CDR3 nucleotides are TGTGCCAGCAGCTTAGGACAGGGGGGTTATTCACCCCTCCACTTT.

This rearrangement joins TRBV28 to TRBJ2-7; D gene uncertain. Germline V gene sequence: CDR1 MDHEN, CDR2 SYDVKM. This CDR3 comprises 16 residues. V gave up 2 bases and J gave up 0 bases, with 14 bases separating them. This chain's CDR3 is CASSLQRGRSSYEQYV. The CDR3, as DNA: TGTGCCAGCAGTTTACAAAGAGGACGGAGCTCCTACGAGCAGTACGTC.

The chain combines TRBV4-2 with TRBJ1-1; no definite D call. Trimming removed 4 bases from V and 1 base from J, with 10 bases in between. The length of the CDR3 is 14 residues. The germline V gene encodes CDR1 LGHNA and CDR2 YNFKEQ. The CDR3 DNA sequence: TGTGCCAGCAGCCGATCTACGGGGAACACTGAAGCTTTCTTT. Amino acids: CASSRSTGNTEAFF.

V and J are TRBV4-2 and TRBJ2-3; 13 bases map to TRBD2. The CDR3 has 18 amino acids. CDR1 is LGHNA, CDR2 YNFKEQ, per germline. Losses at the gene ends were 1 base for V and 2 bases for J; bases not matched to a gene: 6. The CDR3 DNA is TGTGCCAGCAGCCAAGGACGGACTAGCGGGGGAATCACAGATACGCAGTATTTT. Protein product: CASSQGRTSGGITDTQYF.